This T cell receptor beta chain was recovered during a study of blood T cell repertoires in COVID-19. Overall study context: The United States, Italy and Spain supplied acute and convalescent COVID-19 samples. Sources were T cells, B-cell-depleted T cells, or PBMCs; the material itself was cDNA or gDNA.

With 5 bases removed from V and 6 bases from J, the gap between germline ends came to 17 bases. From germline, CDR1 is SGHTA and CDR2 FQGTGA. The CDR3 sequence is 15 residues long. Per the original methods: How many nucleated cells were present was estimated from reference gene primer amplification. Only in-frame clones appear in the TCRdb table, and some are missing; sequencing was by immunoSEQ multiplex PCR. V and J calls plus clone size are reproduced from that table; the DNA served to infer D and trimming. The data contain about 16,000 clones, around 87% of them singletons. V is TRBV7-3 and J is TRBJ2-1; tentatively, D is TRBD2 (6 bases). The specimen sequenced was peripheral blood. The source is a human donor in a cohort sampled during active COVID-19. The CDR3 DNA reads as TGTGCCAGCAGCAAGAAAGGGACTCCCCCCAATGAGCAGTTCTTC. This encodes CASSKKGTPPNEQFF.